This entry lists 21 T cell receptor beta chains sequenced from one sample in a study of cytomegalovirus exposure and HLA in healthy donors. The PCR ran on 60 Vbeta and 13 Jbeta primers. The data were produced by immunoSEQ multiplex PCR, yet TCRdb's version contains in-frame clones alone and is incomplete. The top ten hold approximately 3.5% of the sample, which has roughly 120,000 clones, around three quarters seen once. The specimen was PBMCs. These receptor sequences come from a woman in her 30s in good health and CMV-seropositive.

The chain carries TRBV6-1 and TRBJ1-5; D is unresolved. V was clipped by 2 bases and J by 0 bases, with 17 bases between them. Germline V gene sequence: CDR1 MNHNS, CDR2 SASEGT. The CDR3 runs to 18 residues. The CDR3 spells CASSERESSSYSNQPQHF. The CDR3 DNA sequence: TGTGCCAGCAGTGAACGGGAATCCTCGTCGTATAGCAATCAGCCCCAGCATTTT.

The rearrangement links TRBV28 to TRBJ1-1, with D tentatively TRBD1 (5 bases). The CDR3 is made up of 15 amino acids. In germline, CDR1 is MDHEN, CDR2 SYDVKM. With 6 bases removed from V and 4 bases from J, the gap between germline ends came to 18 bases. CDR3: CASRPTLGGGTEAFF. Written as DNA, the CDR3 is TGTGCCAGCAGGCCGACCCTTGGGGGAGGCACTGAAGCTTTCTTT.

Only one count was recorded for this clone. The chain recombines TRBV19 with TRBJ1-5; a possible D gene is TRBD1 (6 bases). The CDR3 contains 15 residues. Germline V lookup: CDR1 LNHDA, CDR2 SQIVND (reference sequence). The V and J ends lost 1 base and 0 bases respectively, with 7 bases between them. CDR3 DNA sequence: TGTGCCAGTAGTATAGGGGGGCTTAGCAATCAGCCCCAGCATTTT. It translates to CASSIGGLSNQPQHF.

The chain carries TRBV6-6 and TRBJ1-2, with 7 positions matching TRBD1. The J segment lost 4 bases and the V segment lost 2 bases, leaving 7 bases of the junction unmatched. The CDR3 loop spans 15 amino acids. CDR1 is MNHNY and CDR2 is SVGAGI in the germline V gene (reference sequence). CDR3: CASSYPQGVVYGYTF. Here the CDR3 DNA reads TGTGCCAGCAGTTACCCGCAGGGGGTCGTCTATGGCTACACCTTC.

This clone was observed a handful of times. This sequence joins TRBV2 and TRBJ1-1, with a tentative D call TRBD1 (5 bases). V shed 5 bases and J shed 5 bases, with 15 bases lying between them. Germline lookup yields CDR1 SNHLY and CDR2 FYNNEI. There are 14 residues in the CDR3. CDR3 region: CASSSGGRYTEAFF. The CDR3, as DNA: TGTGCCAGCAGTTCCGGGGGGAGGTATACTGAAGCTTTCTTT.

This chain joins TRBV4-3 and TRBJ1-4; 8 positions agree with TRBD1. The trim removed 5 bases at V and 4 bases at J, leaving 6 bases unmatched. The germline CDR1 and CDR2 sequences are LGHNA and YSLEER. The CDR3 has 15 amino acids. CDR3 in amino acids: CASSGQGRFNEKLFF. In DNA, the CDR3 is TGCGCCAGCAGCGGACAGGGACGTTTTAATGAAAAACTGTTTTTT.

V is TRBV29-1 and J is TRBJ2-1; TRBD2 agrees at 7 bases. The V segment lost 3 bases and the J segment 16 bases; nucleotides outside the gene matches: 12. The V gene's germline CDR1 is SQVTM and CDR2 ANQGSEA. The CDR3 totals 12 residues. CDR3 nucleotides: TGCAGCGTTGAGAGCTGGGAGGGGCCCGAATTCTTC. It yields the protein CSVESWEGPEFF.

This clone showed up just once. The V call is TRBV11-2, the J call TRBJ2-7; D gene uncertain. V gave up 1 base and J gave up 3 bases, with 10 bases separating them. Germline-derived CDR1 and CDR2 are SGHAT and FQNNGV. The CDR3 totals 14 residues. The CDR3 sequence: CASSLGQSHYEQYF. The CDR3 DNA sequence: TGTGCCAGCAGCTTAGGGCAGTCCCACTACGAGCAGTACTTC.

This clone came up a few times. The CDR3 region is CSVEGSDRGTYEQYF. Here the CDR3 DNA reads TGCAGCGTTGAAGGGTCGGACAGGGGAACCTACGAGCAGTACTTC. The gene calls are TRBV29-1 and TRBJ2-7; 9 bases are shared with TRBD1. In germline, CDR1 is SQVTM, CDR2 ANQGSEA. This CDR3 region has 15 residues. V was pared by 1 base and J by 2 bases, with 6 bases of the junction left unmatched.

The CDR3 nucleotides read TGTGCTAGTGCCCGGGCGGGATATGGCTACACCTTC. The encoded protein is CASARAGYGYTF. J is TRBJ1-2 and V is TRBV12-5; D is uncertain. Between the trimmed V and J ends, which lost 7 bases and 5 bases, there was a span of 11 bases. The germline gives CDR1 LGHNT, CDR2 FRNRAP. The CDR3 has 12 amino acids. The full variable domain, with the rest looked up from reference TRBV12-5 and TRBJ1-2, is DARVTQTPRHKVTEMGQEVTMRCQPILGHNTVFWYRQTMMQGLELLAYFRNRAPLDDSGMPKDRFSAEMPDATLATLKIQPSEPRDSAVYFCASARAGYGYTFGSGTRLTVV.

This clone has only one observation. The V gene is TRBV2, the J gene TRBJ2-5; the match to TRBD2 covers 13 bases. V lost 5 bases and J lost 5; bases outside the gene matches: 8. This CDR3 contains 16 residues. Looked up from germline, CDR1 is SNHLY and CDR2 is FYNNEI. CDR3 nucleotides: TGTGCCAGCAGTCCACTCGTACTAGCGGGGGGGGAGACCCAGTACTTC. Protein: CASSPLVLAGGETQYF.

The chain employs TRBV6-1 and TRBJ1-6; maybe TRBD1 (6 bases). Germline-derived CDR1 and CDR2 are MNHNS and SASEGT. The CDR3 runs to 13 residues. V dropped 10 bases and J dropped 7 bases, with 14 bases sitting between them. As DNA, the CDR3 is TGTGCCACCGTGACAGGTCTCAATTCACCCCTCCACTTT. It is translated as CATVTGLNSPLHF.

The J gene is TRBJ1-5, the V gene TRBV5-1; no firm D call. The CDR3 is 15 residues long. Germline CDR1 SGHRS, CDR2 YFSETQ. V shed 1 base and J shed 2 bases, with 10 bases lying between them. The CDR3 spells CASSLSGAGNQPQHF. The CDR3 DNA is TGCGCCAGCAGCTTGTCAGGCGCTGGCAATCAGCCCCAGCATTTT. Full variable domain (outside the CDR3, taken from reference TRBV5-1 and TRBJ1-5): KAGVTQTPRYLIKTRGQQVTLSCSPISGHRSVSWYQQTPGQGLQFLFEYFSETQRNKGNFPGRFSGRQFSNSRSEMNVSTLELGDSALYLCASSLSGAGNQPQHFGDGTRLSIL.

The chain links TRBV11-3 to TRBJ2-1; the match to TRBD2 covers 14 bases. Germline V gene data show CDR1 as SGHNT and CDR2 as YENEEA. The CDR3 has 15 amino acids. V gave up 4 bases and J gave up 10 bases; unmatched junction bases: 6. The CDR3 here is CASSSTSGGAAEQFF. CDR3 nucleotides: TGTGCCAGCAGCTCGACTAGCGGGGGGGCCGCGGAGCAGTTCTTC. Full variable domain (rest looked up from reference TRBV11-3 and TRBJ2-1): EAGVVQSPRYKIIEKKQPVAFWCNPISGHNTLYWYLQNLGQGPELLIRYENEEAVDDSQLPKDRFSAERLKGVDSTLKIQPAELGDSAVYLCASSSTSGGAAEQFFGPGTRLTVL.

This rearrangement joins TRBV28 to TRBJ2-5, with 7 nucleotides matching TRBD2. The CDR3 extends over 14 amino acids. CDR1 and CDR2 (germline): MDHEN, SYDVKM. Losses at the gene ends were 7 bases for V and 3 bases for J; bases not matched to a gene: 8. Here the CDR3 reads CASTQAGIKETQYF. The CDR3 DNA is TGTGCCAGCACCCAAGCGGGGATTAAAGAGACCCAGTACTTC.

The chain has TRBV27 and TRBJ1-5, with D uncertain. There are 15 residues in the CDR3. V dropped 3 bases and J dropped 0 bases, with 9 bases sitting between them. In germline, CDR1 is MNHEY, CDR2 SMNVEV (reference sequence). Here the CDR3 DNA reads TGTGCCAGCAGTTTTGGAGCGCATAGCAATCAGCCCCAGCATTTT. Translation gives CASSFGAHSNQPQHF.

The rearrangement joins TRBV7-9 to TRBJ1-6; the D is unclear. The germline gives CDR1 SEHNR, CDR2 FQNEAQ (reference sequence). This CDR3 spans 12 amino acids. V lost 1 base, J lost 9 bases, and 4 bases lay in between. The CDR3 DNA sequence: TGTGCCAGCAGCTTAGGCAGTTCACCCCTCCACTTT. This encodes CASSLGSSPLHF. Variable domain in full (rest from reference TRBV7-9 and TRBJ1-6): DTGVSQNPRHKITKRGQNVTFRCDPISEHNRLYWYRQTLGQGPEFLTYFQNEAQLEKSRLLSDRFSAERPKGSFSTLEIQRTEQGDSAMYLCASSLGSSPLHFGNGTRLTVT.

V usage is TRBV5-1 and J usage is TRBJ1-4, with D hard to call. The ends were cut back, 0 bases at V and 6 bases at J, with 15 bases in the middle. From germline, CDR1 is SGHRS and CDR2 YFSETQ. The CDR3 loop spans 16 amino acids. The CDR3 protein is CASSLAPQSWDEKLFF. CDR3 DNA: TGCGCCAGCAGCTTGGCCCCACAGTCCTGGGATGAAAAACTGTTTTTT.

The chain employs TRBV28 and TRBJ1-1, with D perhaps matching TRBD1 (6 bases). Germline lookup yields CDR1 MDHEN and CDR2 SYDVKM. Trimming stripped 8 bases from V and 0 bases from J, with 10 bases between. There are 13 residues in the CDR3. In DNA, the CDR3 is TGTGCCAGCGGGAACAGGGTGAACACTGAAGCTTTCTTT. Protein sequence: CASGNRVNTEAFF.

The CDR3 DNA reads as TGTGCCAGCACCCCCTCCGGCACAGATACGCAGTATTTT. Its translation is CASTPSGTDTQYF. The chain joins TRBV2 to TRBJ2-3; no reliable D call. The CDR3 has 13 amino acids. Germline CDR1 is SNHLY and CDR2 is FYNNEI. The ends were cut back, 7 bases at V and 1 base at J, with 9 bases in the middle.

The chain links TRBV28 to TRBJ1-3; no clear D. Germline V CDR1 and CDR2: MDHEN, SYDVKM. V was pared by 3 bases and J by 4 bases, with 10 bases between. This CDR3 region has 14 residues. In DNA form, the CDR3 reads TGTGCCAGCAGTTTTGAGGTGTTCGGAAACACCATATATTTT. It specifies CASSFEVFGNTIYF.